This entry lists 13 T cell receptor beta chains sequenced from one sample in a study of blood T cell repertoires in COVID-19. TCRdb's copy holds only in-frame clones and misses some; the assay was immunoSEQ multiplex PCR. The sample has some 260,000 clones, around 90% seen once. The specimen was peripheral blood. The source is an older woman with COVID-19, enrolled during active disease.

The rearrangement links TRBV11-3 to TRBJ2-5; TRBD2 aligns across 12 bases. The CDR3 covers 15 residues. After removal of 4 bases from V and 5 bases from J, the junction contained 5 bases not matched to a gene. Per germline, CDR1 SGHNT and CDR2 YENEEA. DNA for the CDR3: TGTGCCAGCAGCTCCGGACTAGCGGGATATGAGACCCAGTACTTC. Its protein is CASSSGLAGYETQYF.

The DNA for the CDR3 is TGTGCCAGCAGCTTAGATAGCGCCTACGAGCAGTACTTC. It codes for CASSLDSAYEQYF. The chain combines TRBV7-8 with TRBJ2-7, with a tentative D call TRBD2 (5 bases). V was trimmed by 1 base and J by 2 bases, leaving 6 bases between them. Germline values: CDR1 SGHVS, CDR2 FQNEAQ. This CDR3 has 13 residues.

The chain links TRBV7-3 to TRBJ1-1; a weak D match, TRBD1 (5 bases). The CDR3 is 15 residues long. V was pared by 1 base and J by 1 base, with 10 bases between. Germline CDR1 and CDR2: SGHTA and FQGTGA. The CDR3 is CASSLNLRGNTEAFF. CDR3 nucleotide sequence: TGTGCCAGCAGCTTAAATTTAAGGGGGAACACTGAAGCTTTCTTT.

Worth noting for this clone: The identical CDR3 is also encoded by other nucleotide sequences in the sample. The chain links TRBV12-3 or TRBV12-4 to TRBJ2-7; D is possibly TRBD2 (5 bases). V was cut by 5 bases and J by 7 bases, with 9 bases left in between. This CDR3 is 11 amino acids long. CDR3 loop: CASSLRDEQYF. The CDR3 nucleotides are TGTGCCAGCAGTCTTCGGGATGAGCAGTACTTC.

The V gene is TRBV2, the J gene TRBJ2-4, with TRBD2 identical over 9 bases. Germline assignment: CDR1 SNHLY and CDR2 FYNNEI. The CDR3 totals 16 residues. J lost 4 bases, V lost 7 bases, and 11 bases had no gene match. CDR3: CASTLLRTSEKNIQYF. DNA of the CDR3: TGTGCCAGCACCTTACTTCGGACTAGCGAGAAAAACATTCAGTACTTC.

The chain joins TRBV5-4 to TRBJ2-3; no clear D gene. Germline CDR1 and CDR2: SGHNT and YYREEE (reference sequence). Deletions cut 4 bases from V and 0 bases from J, with 9 bases between. This CDR3 is 14 amino acids long. The DNA for the CDR3 is TGTGCCAGCAGCAGACTCACTAGCACAGATACGCAGTATTTT. Protein product: CASSRLTSTDTQYF. Complete variable domain (other parts from reference TRBV5-4 and TRBJ2-3): ETGVTQSPTHLIKTRGQQVTLRCSSQSGHNTVSWYQQALGQGPQFIFQYYREEENGRGNFPPRFSGLQFPNYSSELNVNALELDDSALYLCASSRLTSTDTQYFGPGTRLTVL.

This sequence joins TRBV30 and TRBJ1-1; no clear D. Trimming shortened V by 5 bases and J by 4 bases, and 8 bases separated the two germline ends. Germline V gene sequence: CDR1 GTSNPN, CDR2 SVGIG (reference sequence). The CDR3 extends over 11 amino acids. The chain's CDR3 is CAWERGTEAFF. The CDR3 nucleotides read TGTGCCTGGGAACGCGGCACTGAAGCTTTCTTT.

V and J are TRBV30 and TRBJ2-1; 7 bases line up with TRBD2. The germline V gene has CDR1 GTSNPN and CDR2 SVGIG (reference sequence). CDR3 length equals 15 residues. V lost 0 bases to trimming and J lost 2 bases; unmatched junction nucleotides: 4. The CDR3 here is CAWSVRLAAYNEQFF. CDR3 coding DNA: TGTGCCTGGAGTGTACGGCTAGCGGCCTACAATGAGCAGTTCTTC.

CDR3 amino acids: CASSPQAGTGPEAFF. The CDR3 DNA reads TGTGCCAGCAGTCCCCAAGCGGGGACAGGGCCTGAAGCTTTCTTT. The V and J genes are TRBV6-6 and TRBJ1-1, with 9 nucleotides matching TRBD1. V trimming: 5 bases; J trimming: 6 bases; junction bases outside the gene matches: 10. CDR3 length equals 15 residues. The V gene's germline CDR1 is MNHNY and CDR2 SVGAGI (reference sequence).

J is TRBJ2-2 and V is TRBV28; the match to TRBD2 covers 8 bases. The CDR3 sequence is 15 residues long. Unmatched junction bases numbered 10, after V lost 5 bases and J lost 8 bases. Germline lookup yields CDR1 MDHEN and CDR2 SYDVKM. CDR3 protein: CASSLSGTWAGELFF. The CDR3 nucleotides are TGTGCCAGCAGTCTTAGCGGGACCTGGGCAGGGGAGCTGTTTTTT. Variable domain in full (rest from reference TRBV28 and TRBJ2-2): DVKVTQSSRYLVKRTGEKVFLECVQDMDHENMFWYRQDPGLGLRLIYFSYDVKMKEKGDIPEGYSVSREKKERFSLILESASTNQTSMYLCASSLSGTWAGELFFGEGSRLTVL.

The rearrangement joins TRBV6-2 or TRBV6-3 to TRBJ2-1; 12 bases are a match to TRBD1. CDR3 length equals 16 residues. Trimming took 0 bases from V and 9 from J; bases not matched to a gene: 6. CDR1 and CDR2 from the germline V gene are MNHEY and SVGEGT. In DNA form, the CDR3 reads TGTGCCAGCAGTTACTCGACCGGGACAGGGGGCAGTGAGCAGTTCTTC. Amino acid sequence: CASSYSTGTGGSEQFF.

The chain joins TRBV3-1 (or the pseudogene TRBV3-2) to TRBJ1-2; 8 bases are shared with TRBD1. Germline-derived CDR1 and CDR2 are LGHDT and YNNKEL (reference sequence). The CDR3 is 14 amino acids. Losses at the gene ends were 3 bases for V and 8 bases for J; bases not matched to a gene: 8. The DNA for the CDR3 is TGTGCCAGCAGCCACCTCCGGACAGGGCGCGGCTACACCTTC. Its translation: CASSHLRTGRGYTF.

This chain joins TRBV7-3 and TRBJ2-3, with D perhaps TRBD2 (5 bases). V was cut by 5 bases and J by 4 bases, with 10 bases left in between. The germline V gene encodes CDR1 SGHTA and CDR2 FQGTGA. This CDR3 region has 13 residues. The CDR3 region has the DNA TGTGCCAGCAGCCCCGAGGGTGCAGATACGCAGTATTTT. It yields the protein CASSPEGADTQYF.